Each of the 6 T cell receptor beta chains below was sequenced from the same sample in a study of shared clonotypes between healthy human individuals. This table comes from immunoSEQ multiplex PCR, and its TCRdb copy is limited to in-frame clones, with some not included. The repertoire includes roughly 700,000 clones, about 74% of them detected once, and over 1.5% sits in the top ten. The sequenced material came from memory CD4+ T cells sorted from blood. Subset meaning: CD45RA-negative fraction. The origin of the receptors is a woman aged 25 to 39 in good health.

This clone was recorded a few times. The rearrangement joins TRBV29-1 to TRBJ2-2, with D maybe TRBD1 (6 bases). The CDR3 contains 13 residues. Trimming took off 8 bases at V and 4 bases at J, with 14 bases between the two ends. Germline V CDR1 and CDR2: SQVTM, ANQGSEA. The CDR3 sequence: CSSRDTGTGELFF. The CDR3, as DNA: TGCAGCTCCCGGGACACGGGCACCGGGGAGCTGTTTTTT.

This chain connects TRBV5-1 to TRBJ2-7; the D gene is possibly TRBD1 (6 bases). CDR3 length equals 15 residues. Germline-derived CDR1 and CDR2 are SGHRS and YFSETQ. The V end was cut by 3 bases, the J end by 7 bases, with 20 bases between. CDR3 coding DNA: TGCGCCAGCAGCTCAACGGACAGTACCTTAGGGGAGCAGTACTTC. Amino acid sequence: CASSSTDSTLGEQYF.

The chain links TRBV18 to TRBJ1-2, with 8 bases identical to TRBD1. V gave up 2 bases and J gave up 3 bases; unmatched junction bases: 8. Germline lookup yields CDR1 KGHSH and CDR2 LQKENI. The CDR3 runs 16 residues. In DNA, the CDR3 is TGTGCCAGCTCACCAGGGGCAGGGGGCAATGACTATGGCTACACCTTC. It encodes CASSPGAGGNDYGYTF.

In the case of this clone: The sample carries other DNA sequences with the same CDR3. V usage is TRBV19 and J usage is TRBJ1-5, with D unclear. This CDR3 comprises 13 residues. Trimming removed 5 bases at V and 3 bases at J, with 8 bases between. Per the germline V gene, CDR1 is LNHDA and CDR2 is SQIVND (reference sequence). As DNA, the CDR3 is TGTGCCAGTAGTGGTACAGACAATCAGCCCCAGCATTTT. Amino acid sequence: CASSGTDNQPQHF.

This clone was counted between two and nine times. The CDR3 loop is CASSQDAHTYEQYF. The CDR3 bases are TGCGCCAGCAGCCAAGATGCCCATACCTACGAGCAGTACTTC. The genes are TRBV4-1 and TRBJ2-7, with unresolved D. The V end was cut by 0 bases, the J end by 2 bases, with 8 bases between. CDR3 length: 14 residues. The germline CDR1 and CDR2 sequences are MGHRA and YSYEKL.

CDR3 loop: CASSPNFNYGYTF. The CDR3 DNA sequence: TGTGCCAGCTCACCAAATTTTAACTATGGCTACACCTTC. The rearrangement links TRBV18 to TRBJ1-2; D not certain. This CDR3 contains 13 residues. Germline V gene data show CDR1 as KGHSH and CDR2 as LQKENI. Trimming cost V 2 bases and J 1 base, with 5 bases left between them.